This TCR beta chain emerged from a study of patients and donors after allogeneic stem cell transplantation. With V trimmed by 0 bases and J by 0 bases, 8 bases remained unmatched. The CDR3 contains 17 residues. Germline V gives CDR1 SGDLS, CDR2 YYNGEE. This clonotype was counted ten times or more. Each CDR3 protein gets one entry after TCRdb re-called the RT-PCR reads with MiXCR. The sample carries approximately 210,000 distinct CDR3 sequences, approximately 41% recorded once. This chain joins TRBV9 and TRBJ1-1; 7 bases map to TRBD1. Source material: blood, either unsorted or a sorted T cell fraction (not recorded which). The sequence was obtained from a human donor who was either an allogeneic HSCT recipient or a stem cell or donor lymphocyte infusion donor (not recorded which). It is not recorded whose cells these are; they may come from a transplant donor. The CDR3 loop reads CASSVGVRQGVNTEAFF. CDR3 coding DNA: TGTGCCAGCAGCGTAGGGGTACGACAGGGCGTGAACACTGAAGCTTTCTTT.